The 12 T cell receptor beta chains in this list originate from one sample, sequenced in a study of blood T cell repertoires in COVID-19. Clones were read by immunoSEQ multiplex PCR, and TCRdb kept only the in-frame ones, dropping some. The sample shows around 280,000 clones, roughly 86% of them seen only once. The sample taken for sequencing was peripheral blood. Source of these receptors: a woman under 40 with COVID-19, enrolled during active disease.

The J gene is TRBJ2-1, the V gene TRBV19; 11 positions agree with TRBD2. CDR3 length: 13 residues. CDR1 and CDR2 from the germline V gene are LNHDA and SQIVND (reference sequence). The V segment lost 5 bases and the J segment 8 bases; nucleotides outside the gene matches: 2. For the CDR3, the DNA is TGTGCCAGTAGTCAGACTAGCGGGGATGAGCAGTTCTTC. Its translation: CASSQTSGDEQFF.

This chain links TRBV5-1 with TRBJ2-2; 13 bases match TRBD2. This CDR3 spans 16 amino acids. Trimming at V came to 4 bases and at J to 2 bases, leaving 2 bases not matched to a gene. Per germline, CDR1 SGHRS and CDR2 YFSETQ. The chain's CDR3 is CASSRTSGGNTGELFF. The CDR3 nucleotides read TGCGCCAGCAGCAGGACTAGCGGGGGAAACACCGGGGAGCTGTTTTTT.

The rearrangement uses TRBV6-5 and TRBJ1-2; TRBD1 agrees at 7 bases. The CDR3 is 14 amino acids. The germline CDR1 and CDR2 sequences are MNHEY and SVGAGI. Unmatched junction bases numbered 11, after V lost 4 bases and J lost 9 bases. The CDR3 nucleotides read TGTGCCAGCAGTTCTGGGGGACAGACATCCCGCTACACCTTC. This sequence encodes CASSSGGQTSRYTF.

This clone came up once. The rearrangement links TRBV4-1 to TRBJ2-7; 7 bases map to TRBD2. Looked up from germline, CDR1 is MGHRA and CDR2 is YSYEKL. The CDR3 loop spans 17 amino acids. The V gene end was trimmed by 1 base and the J gene end by 0 bases; junction bases not matched to a gene: 9. CDR3 protein: CASSQALAGVGSYEQYF. In DNA form, the CDR3 reads TGCGCCAGCAGCCAAGCCCTCGCGGGGGTTGGCTCCTACGAGCAGTACTTC.

This chain links TRBV9 with TRBJ2-2, with TRBD1 as a possible D gene (6 bases). Trimming left V 0 bases short and J 6 bases short, with 12 bases between. CDR1 and CDR2 (germline): SGDLS, YYNGEE. The CDR3 spans 15 residues. The DNA of the CDR3 is TGTGCCAGCAGCGTAGTGGGGGCTGGGGCCGGGGAGCTGTTTTTT. It is translated as CASSVVGAGAGELFF.

The chain uses TRBV4-2 and TRBJ2-3; 13 nucleotides agree with TRBD2. The CDR3 has 17 amino acids. The germline V gene has CDR1 LGHNA and CDR2 YNFKEQ. The junction had 7 bases not matched to a gene; V was cut back by 3 bases and J by 4 bases. The CDR3 reads CASSHEPTSGGSDTQYF. CDR3 nucleotide sequence: TGTGCCAGCAGCCACGAGCCGACTAGCGGGGGGTCAGATACGCAGTATTTT.

V usage is TRBV23-1 and J usage is TRBJ1-6, with unresolved D. TRBV23-1 is an ORF; its function is uncertain. Deletions cut 6 bases from V and 9 bases from J, with 12 bases between. The CDR3 runs to 13 residues. This CDR3 reads CASSLEGCSPLHF. The CDR3 DNA reads TGCGCCAGCAGCCTGGAGGGTTGTTCACCCCTCCACTTT.

The chain has TRBV4-1 and TRBJ2-3, with D perhaps TRBD1 (5 bases). Germline CDR1 is MGHRA and CDR2 is YSYEKL. With 1 base removed from V and 3 bases from J, the gap between germline ends came to 11 bases. The CDR3 runs to 15 residues. The CDR3 DNA follows: TGCGCCAGCAGCCAAGGGGGCCACGGGACAGATACGCAGTATTTT. The encoded protein is CASSQGGHGTDTQYF.

V and J are TRBV5-5 and TRBJ1-6; D is possibly TRBD1 (6 bases). The V gene's germline CDR1 is SGHKS and CDR2 YYEKEE (reference sequence). Trimming took 5 bases from V and 0 from J, leaving 12 bases between them. This CDR3 comprises 16 residues. For the CDR3, the DNA is TGTGCCAGCAGACAGGGCGCGAGCTCCTATAATTCACCCCTCCACTTT. This gives the protein CASRQGASSYNSPLHF.

This rearrangement joins TRBV4-1 to TRBJ2-1; TRBD1 aligns across 9 bases. The CDR3 covers 16 residues. The V gene's germline CDR1 is MGHRA and CDR2 YSYEKL. V was clipped by 0 bases and J by 4 bases; unmatched bases: 4. The CDR3 bases are TGCGCCAGCAGCCAAGATGACAGGGGGTGGTACAATGAGCAGTTCTTC. Translated, it gives CASSQDDRGWYNEQFF.

The rearrangement joins TRBV11-3 to TRBJ2-1, with 8 bases aligning to TRBD1. Germline trimming cut 5 bases from V and 8 bases from J; bases unmatched to any gene: 17. The CDR3 runs to 17 residues. CDR1 SGHNT and CDR2 YENEEA come from the germline V gene. The CDR3 sequence is CASSMADREGVFDEQFF. CDR3 sequence (DNA): TGTGCCAGCAGCATGGCGGACAGGGAAGGAGTATTCGATGAGCAGTTCTTC.

CDR3 region: CASSLAVRALTYNEQFF. CDR3 in DNA: TGTGCCAGCAGCTTAGCGGTCAGGGCCCTGACCTACAATGAGCAGTTCTTC. J is TRBJ2-1 and V is TRBV7-9, with D maybe TRBD1 (5 bases). This CDR3 is 17 amino acids long. The V end lost 0 bases, the J end lost 2 bases, and 14 bases lay between the germline ends. Germline lookup yields CDR1 SEHNR and CDR2 FQNEAQ (reference sequence). Combining the CDR3 with reference TRBV7-9 and TRBJ2-1 gives the whole variable domain DTGVSQNPRHKITKRGQNVTFRCDPISEHNRLYWYRQTLGQGPEFLTYFQNEAQLEKSRLLSDRFSAERPKGSFSTLEIQRTEQGDSAMYLCASSLAVRALTYNEQFFGPGTRLTVL.